This TCR beta chain was captured by sequencing in a study of blood T cell repertoires in COVID-19. Background on the study: The samples span acute and convalescent COVID-19 from the United States, Italy and Spain. PBMCs, B-cell-depleted T cells, or T cells provided the cDNA or gDNA that made up the material.

Per the authors' pipeline: Scientists estimated how many nucleated cells there were by amplifying reference gene primers. Sequencing used immunoSEQ multiplex PCR; TCRdb keeps in-frame clones, though not all of them. The V and J calls and the clone size are those of that table, but D and trimming were determined from the DNA. The sample includes roughly 100,000 clones, around 94% of them seen just once. Germline assignment: CDR1 WNHNN and CDR2 SYGVQD (reference sequence). Germline trimming cut 1 base from V and 5 bases from J; bases unmatched to any gene: 15. The CDR3 covers 18 residues. This sequence was found in a man over 45 with active COVID-19. Sample: peripheral blood. The gene calls are TRBV10-1 and TRBJ2-7; 9 positions agree with TRBD1. For the CDR3, the DNA is TGCGCCAGCAGTGAGTTGAGCTTAACCCGGGACAGGGACCACGAGCAGTACTTC. It is translated as CASSELSLTRDRDHEQYF.